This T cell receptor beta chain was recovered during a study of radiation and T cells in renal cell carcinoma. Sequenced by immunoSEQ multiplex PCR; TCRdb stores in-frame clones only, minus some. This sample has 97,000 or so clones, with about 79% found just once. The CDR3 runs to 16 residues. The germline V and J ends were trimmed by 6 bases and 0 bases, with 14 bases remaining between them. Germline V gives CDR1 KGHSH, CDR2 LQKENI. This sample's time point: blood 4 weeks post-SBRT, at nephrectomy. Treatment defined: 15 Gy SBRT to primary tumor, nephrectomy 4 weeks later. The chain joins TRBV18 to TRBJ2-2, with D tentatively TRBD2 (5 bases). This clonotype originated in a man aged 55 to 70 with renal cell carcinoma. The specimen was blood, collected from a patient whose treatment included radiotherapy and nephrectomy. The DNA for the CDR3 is TGTGCCAGCTCTCCCCTCACTAGGGCGAACACCGGGGAGCTGTTTTTT. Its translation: CASSPLTRANTGELFF.